This T cell receptor beta chain was observed in a study of spatial heterogeneity in lung cancer. About the research overall: Consistently, beta-chain sequences turned up in larger numbers than alpha-chain sequences did. The study observed each unique TCR and UMI combination more than ten times on average in raw reads.

Unique molecular identifiers, one per molecule, were present on every TCR cDNA molecule. TCRdb reprocessed the 5' RACE reads via MiXCR and lists one record per CDR3 protein. The sample contains about 40,000 distinct CDR3 sequences, 5.2% of which appear only once. V lost 5 bases, J lost 4 bases, and 7 bases stayed unmatched. The CDR3 runs to 15 residues. CDR1 and CDR2 from the germline V gene are KGHDR and SFDVKD. The time point: sample taken at primary tumor resection. Whole RNA came from tumor, nontumor lung or frozen PBMC and was sequenced without being sorted. The J gene is TRBJ2-1, the V gene TRBV24-1; TRBD2 agrees at 7 bases. Specimen: PBMCs, collected at surgery. This receptor was identified in a female donor with early-stage non-small cell lung cancer. CDR3 DNA sequence: TGTGCCACCAGTGGAGCGGGGCCACATTACAATGAGCAGTTCTTC. Translating gives CATSGAGPHYNEQFF.